A selection of T cell receptor beta chains follows, all from one sample in a study of breast tumors, draining lymph nodes, adjacent tissues. Each CDR3 protein is one row after TCRdb ran MiXCR on the multiplex PCR reads. The repertoire includes 200,000 to 250,000 distinct CDR3 sequences, less than 35% of them detected once, and approximately 3.5% sits in the top ten. The sample was axillary lymph node tissue. Receptors were obtained from a female donor with breast cancer. Some clones in this sample may be carry-over from other donors' samples. The CDR3 runs from the conserved cysteine through the conserved F or W. Fields, in order: V gene, J gene, D gene, clone size, CDR3 protein, CDR3 DNA. The D gene is left open where the match is weak. Size values are once, few and many counts, or a class for expanded clones, and some rows have none.

v_call: TRBV29-1; j_call: TRBJ2-3; d_call: TRBD2; clone_size: NA; cdr3_aa: CSVEGGAGGVTDTQYF; cdr3_nt: TGCAGCGTTGAAGGCGGAGCGGGAGGGGTCACAGATACGCAGTATTTT
v_call: TRBV5-1; j_call: TRBJ2-1; d_call: NA; clone_size: many; cdr3_aa: CASSPGVLGGYNEQFF; cdr3_nt: TGCGCCAGCAGCCCGGGAGTTTTGGGGGGCTACAATGAGCAGTTCTTC
v_call: TRBV7-9; j_call: TRBJ1-5; d_call: NA; clone_size: many; cdr3_aa: CASTSARGDQPQHF; cdr3_nt: TGTGCCAGCACCTCGGCGCGAGGGGATCAGCCCCAGCATTTT
v_call: TRBV10-3; j_call: TRBJ2-1; d_call: TRBD1; clone_size: NA; cdr3_aa: CATGQGAFNEQFF; cdr3_nt: TGTGCCACTGGACAGGGGGCCTTCAATGAGCAGTTCTTC
v_call: TRBV20-1; j_call: TRBJ2-7; d_call: TRBD1; clone_size: NA; cdr3_aa: CSASQGEHRYEQYF; cdr3_nt: TGCAGTGCTTCGCAGGGGGAGCACAGATACGAGCAGTACTTC
v_call: TRBV7-9; j_call: TRBJ2-6; d_call: NA; clone_size: many; cdr3_aa: CASSWGQMSGANVLTF; cdr3_nt: TGTGCCAGCAGCTGGGGGCAGATGTCTGGGGCCAACGTCCTGACTTTC
v_call: TRBV11-2; j_call: TRBJ2-1; d_call: TRBD2; clone_size: many; cdr3_aa: CASSSAGRANGDNEQFF; cdr3_nt: TGTGCCAGCTCCTCAGCGGGGAGGGCCAACGGAGACAATGAGCAGTTCTTC
v_call: TRBV6-5; j_call: TRBJ2-5; d_call: TRBD2; clone_size: NA; cdr3_aa: CASSTPGLGDETQYF; cdr3_nt: TGTGCCAGCAGTACCCCGGGACTAGGCGATGAGACCCAGTACTTC
v_call: TRBV11-2; j_call: TRBJ2-7; d_call: NA; clone_size: NA; cdr3_aa: CASSSRTASRYKQYF; cdr3_nt: TGTGCCAGCAGTTCTAGGACAGCCTCTAGGTACAAGCAGTACTTC
v_call: TRBV5-1; j_call: TRBJ2-3; d_call: TRBD2; clone_size: many; cdr3_aa: CASSSGGDVTQYF; cdr3_nt: TGCGCCAGCAGCTCGGGGGGAGATGTTACGCAGTATTTT
v_call: TRBV19; j_call: TRBJ1-5; d_call: NA; clone_size: many; cdr3_aa: CASSVGTPYSNQPQHF; cdr3_nt: TGTGCCAGTAGTGTCGGGACACCTTATAGCAATCAGCCCCAGCATTTT
v_call: TRBV20-1; j_call: TRBJ1-2; d_call: TRBD1; clone_size: many; cdr3_aa: CSATIWTGGYTF; cdr3_nt: TGCAGTGCTACTATTTGGACAGGCGGCTACACCTTC
v_call: TRBV20-1; j_call: TRBJ2-4; d_call: NA; clone_size: few; cdr3_aa: CSARGRNIQYF; cdr3_nt: TGCAGTGCTCGGGGGCGGAACATTCAGTACTTC
v_call: TRBV20-1; j_call: TRBJ2-3; d_call: NA; clone_size: many; cdr3_aa: CSARDWNGPSTDTQYF; cdr3_nt: TGCAGTGCTAGAGATTGGAACGGGCCGAGCACAGATACGCAGTATTTT
v_call: TRBV20-1; j_call: TRBJ1-2; d_call: NA; clone_size: NA; cdr3_aa: CSAPTARNYGYTF; cdr3_nt: TGCAGTGCCCCGACAGCTAGGAACTATGGCTACACCTTC
v_call: TRBV3-1; j_call: TRBJ2-5; d_call: TRBD1; clone_size: many; cdr3_aa: CASSQEKGQGQETQYF; cdr3_nt: TGTGCCAGCAGCCAAGAGAAGGGACAGGGCCAAGAGACCCAGTACTTC
v_call: TRBV10-3; j_call: TRBJ1-2; d_call: NA; clone_size: many; cdr3_aa: CAISEGQRGYTF; cdr3_nt: TGTGCCATCAGTGAGGGACAGCGGGGCTACACCTTC
v_call: TRBV29-1; j_call: TRBJ1-1; d_call: NA; clone_size: few; cdr3_aa: CSVEETGNTEAFF; cdr3_nt: TGCAGCGTTGAAGAGACAGGGAACACTGAAGCTTTCTTT
v_call: TRBV7-2; j_call: TRBJ2-3; d_call: TRBD1; clone_size: many; cdr3_aa: CASSLVGGRGDTQYF; cdr3_nt: TGTGCCAGCAGCTTAGTAGGGGGCAGGGGAGATACGCAGTATTTT
v_call: TRBV7-8; j_call: TRBJ2-5; d_call: NA; clone_size: many; cdr3_aa: CASSLVASLPQTQYF; cdr3_nt: TGTGCCAGCAGCTTAGTGGCCTCGCTTCCCCAGACCCAGTACTTC
v_call: TRBV12-3/TRBV12-4; j_call: TRBJ1-5; d_call: NA; clone_size: NA; cdr3_aa: CASSPGPQHF; cdr3_nt: TGTGCCAGCAGTCCGGGACCCCAGCATTTT
v_call: TRBV3-1; j_call: TRBJ2-6; d_call: NA; clone_size: NA; cdr3_aa: CASGTASGANVLTF; cdr3_nt: TGTGCCAGCGGAACAGCCTCTGGGGCCAACGTCCTGACTTTC
v_call: TRBV7-6; j_call: TRBJ2-5; d_call: TRBD2; clone_size: NA; cdr3_aa: CASSLSGGAIETQYF; cdr3_nt: TGTGCCAGCAGCTTGAGCGGGGGGGCCATAGAGACCCAGTACTTC
v_call: TRBV30; j_call: TRBJ1-3; d_call: NA; clone_size: NA; cdr3_aa: CAWSKQTSGNTIYF; cdr3_nt: TGTGCCTGGAGTAAACAGACCTCTGGAAACACCATATATTTT
v_call: TRBV7-2; j_call: TRBJ2-5; d_call: NA; clone_size: many; cdr3_aa: CASSLRAREGETQYF; cdr3_nt: TGTGCCAGCAGCTTAAGGGCCAGGGAAGGGGAGACCCAGTACTTC
v_call: TRBV19; j_call: TRBJ1-5; d_call: NA; clone_size: many; cdr3_aa: CASSIVSARNQPQHF; cdr3_nt: TGTGCCAGTAGTATAGTTTCGGCACGCAATCAGCCCCAGCATTTT
v_call: TRBV7-9; j_call: TRBJ1-4; d_call: TRBD1; clone_size: NA; cdr3_aa: CASSLVGTDEKLFF; cdr3_nt: TGTGCCAGCAGCTTAGTAGGGACAGATGAAAAACTGTTTTTT
v_call: TRBV12-3/TRBV12-4; j_call: TRBJ2-7; d_call: TRBD1; clone_size: NA; cdr3_aa: CASSDRGDSYEQYF; cdr3_nt: TGTGCCAGCAGCGACCGAGGGGACAGCTACGAGCAGTACTTC
v_call: TRBV24-1; j_call: TRBJ2-5; d_call: NA; clone_size: many; cdr3_aa: CATSDPGRGTQYF; cdr3_nt: TGTGCCACCAGTGATCCGGGACGGGGGACCCAGTACTTC
v_call: TRBV20-1; j_call: TRBJ1-6; d_call: NA; clone_size: medium-sized; cdr3_aa: CSARGSLNSPLHF; cdr3_nt: TGCAGTGCTAGAGGCAGTCTAAATTCACCCCTCCACTTT
v_call: TRBV11-2; j_call: TRBJ2-2; d_call: TRBD2; clone_size: many; cdr3_aa: CASSLTSGRNTGELFF; cdr3_nt: TGTGCCAGCAGCTTAACTAGCGGGAGGAACACCGGGGAGCTGTTTTTT
v_call: TRBV12-3/TRBV12-4; j_call: TRBJ2-6; d_call: NA; clone_size: NA; cdr3_aa: CASSLGYGANVLTF; cdr3_nt: TGTGCCAGCAGTTTAGGGTACGGGGCCAACGTCCTGACTTTC
v_call: TRBV20-1; j_call: TRBJ2-3; d_call: TRBD2; clone_size: once; cdr3_aa: CSAEGLAGETDTQYF; cdr3_nt: TGCAGTGCTGAGGGACTAGCGGGGGAGACAGATACGCAGTATTTT
v_call: TRBV15; j_call: TRBJ1-5; d_call: NA; clone_size: NA; cdr3_aa: CATSSLRGNQPQHF; cdr3_nt: TGTGCCACCAGCAGCTTACGGGGCAATCAGCCCCAGCATTTT
v_call: TRBV19; j_call: TRBJ1-2; d_call: NA; clone_size: many; cdr3_aa: CASSIGQYNYGYTF; cdr3_nt: TGTGCCAGTAGTATAGGACAATATAACTATGGCTACACCTTC
v_call: TRBV6-1; j_call: TRBJ1-6; d_call: NA; clone_size: many; cdr3_aa: CASSELGGGNSPLHF; cdr3_nt: TGTGCCAGCAGTGAATTGGGCGGGGGAAATTCACCCCTCCACTTT
v_call: TRBV7-6; j_call: TRBJ2-5; d_call: NA; clone_size: many; cdr3_aa: CASSSQDGRTQYF; cdr3_nt: TGTGCCAGCAGCTCTCAAGATGGTCGTACCCAGTACTTC